Listed below are T cell receptor beta chains from one sample, sequenced in a study of T and B cells in COVID-19 patients. TCRdb ran MiXCR on the multiplex PCR reads and lists one entry per CDR3 protein. The sample shows approximately 490 distinct CDR3 sequences, roughly 25% of them seen only once. The specimen was blood. These receptors were collected from a human donor with active COVID-19. Each CDR3 is given with its conserved first and last residue. The order of the fields is J gene, clone size, V gene, D gene, CDR3 protein, CDR3 DNA. The D gene is left open where the match is weak. Not all rows give a size; the values are once, few, many and, for expanded clones, a class.

TRBJ2-2 medium-sized TRBV19 TRBD2 CATKTGGIGELFF TGTGCCACCAAAACGGGGGGAATCGGGGAGCTGTTTTTT
TRBJ2-3 large TRBV7-2 TRBD2 CASTYLAGGTDTQYF TGTGCCAGCACCTACCTAGCGGGAGGCACAGATACGCAGTATTTT
TRBJ1-5 large TRBV6-5 - CASSYSAAQGNQPQHF TGTGCCAGCAGTTACTCTGCAGCGCAGGGTAATCAGCCCCAGCATTTT
TRBJ2-5 - TRBV6-5 - CASSRTGGGAGETQYF TGTGCCAGCAGCCGGACGGGTGGGGGGGCCGGGGAGACCCAGTACTTC
TRBJ2-5 large TRBV19 TRBD1 CASSISIQGGYGTQYF TGTGCCAGTAGTATATCCATACAAGGGGGCTACGGGACCCAGTACTTC
TRBJ2-4 large TRBV27 - CASSFLGARGNIQYF TGTGCCAGCAGTTTTTTAGGGGCGAGGGGAAACATTCAGTACTTC
TRBJ2-5 few TRBV29-1 TRBD2 CSVGLAGGVGETQYF TGCAGCGTTGGACTAGCGGGAGGGGTGGGAGAGACCCAGTACTTC
TRBJ2-7 - TRBV5-3 - CARSLGQSREQYF TGTGCCAGAAGCTTGGGGCAGTCCAGAGAGCAGTACTTC
TRBJ2-1 hyperexpanded TRBV6-5 - CASTRGSSYNEQFF TGTGCCAGCACTCGGGGATCGTCCTACAATGAGCAGTTCTTC
TRBJ2-1 large TRBV30 TRBD2 CAFSKLAGDYNEQFF TGTGCCTTCTCGAAACTAGCGGGAGACTACAATGAGCAGTTCTTC
TRBJ1-1 - TRBV6-1 TRBD1 CASNNYRGTEAFF TGTGCCAGCAATAACTACAGGGGTACTGAAGCTTTCTTT
TRBJ1-6 large TRBV7-9 - CASSLDRDSLHF TGTGCCAGCAGCTTAGACAGGGATTCCCTCCACTTT
TRBJ1-4 - TRBV29-1 - CSVEVSANEKLFF TGCAGCGTTGAGGTGTCAGCTAATGAAAAACTGTTTTTT
TRBJ2-2 - TRBV19 TRBD1 CASSTWDSGTGELFF TGTGCCAGTAGTACTTGGGACAGCGGCACCGGGGAGCTGTTTTTT
TRBJ1-2 large TRBV19 - CASSPRLDHRSHYGYTF TGTGCCAGTAGTCCGCGGTTAGATCACAGGAGTCACTATGGCTACACCTTC
TRBJ2-7 - TRBV11-2 - CASSLSLSGEQYF TGTGCCAGCAGCTTAAGCCTCTCTGGCGAGCAGTACTTC
TRBJ2-5 large TRBV19 - CASSIGPGQETQYF TGTGCCAGTAGTATAGGTCCAGGCCAAGAGACCCAGTACTTC
TRBJ2-7 large TRBV19 TRBD1 CASSVGQYPSYEQYF TGTGCCAGTAGTGTGGGACAGTACCCCTCCTACGAGCAGTACTTC
TRBJ2-3 hyperexpanded TRBV29-1 - CSVSSRRGDTQYF TGCAGCGTTTCCTCTAGGCGCGGAGATACGCAGTATTTT
TRBJ1-5 medium-sized TRBV19 TRBD1 CATSGTGGNQPQHF TGTGCCACGAGCGGGACAGGGGGGAATCAGCCCCAGCATTTT
TRBJ2-1 few TRBV2 TRBD2 CASARTSGGQNEQFF TGTGCCAGCGCCAGGACTAGCGGGGGGCAAAATGAGCAGTTCTTC
TRBJ2-5 - TRBV9 - CASSVVAGTQYF TGTGCCAGCAGCGTAGTCGCGGGGACCCAGTACTTC
TRBJ2-7 medium-sized TRBV28 TRBD1 CASSLTGTGRNEQYF TGTGCCAGCAGTTTAACCGGGACAGGGAGGAACGAGCAGTACTTC
TRBJ2-3 large TRBV7-6 TRBD2 CASSPGTSGRDTQYF TGTGCCAGCAGCCCCGGGACTAGCGGGAGGGATACGCAGTATTTT
TRBJ2-1 medium-sized TRBV7-9 - CASSLVDPVF TGTGCCAGCAGCTTAGTGGATCCGGTCTTC
TRBJ2-2 medium-sized TRBV2 - CASSFGKNTGELFF TGTGCCAGCAGTTTCGGGAAGAACACCGGGGAGCTGTTTTTT
TRBJ1-2 large TRBV12-3/TRBV12-4 - CASSGQNYGYTF TGTGCCAGCAGTGGACAGAACTATGGCTACACCTTC
TRBJ1-2 - TRBV29-1 - CSVDEGHYGLTF TGCAGCGTTGACGAGGGCCACTATGGCCTCACCTTC
TRBJ2-5 large TRBV19 TRBD2 CASSQRAGVEQETQYF TGTGCCAGTAGTCAAAGAGCGGGAGTGGAACAAGAGACCCAGTACTTC
TRBJ2-5 medium-sized TRBV10-3 TRBD2 CAISESGTSGRGEETQYF TGTGCCATCAGTGAGTCGGGAACTAGCGGGAGGGGAGAAGAGACCCAGTACTTC
TRBJ2-2 large TRBV5-6 - CASTLARQGGELFF TGTGCCAGCACCTTGGCACGACAAGGCGGGGAGCTGTTTTTT
TRBJ1-2 medium-sized TRBV30 - CAWSGGRVGYGYTF TGTGCCTGGAGTGGGGGCAGGGTAGGATATGGCTACACCTTC
TRBJ1-2 few TRBV20-1 - CSDYDPRANYGYTF TGCAGCGACTACGACCCCCGGGCTAACTATGGCTACACCTTC
TRBJ2-7 - TRBV7-2 - CASTEHWGVEEQYF TGTGCCAGCACCGAACATTGGGGGGTTGAGGAGCAGTACTTC
TRBJ1-2 large TRBV19 TRBD1 CASSIAGTGGYGYTF TGTGCCAGTAGTATAGCGGGGACAGGGGGCTATGGCTACACCTTC
TRBJ2-3 medium-sized TRBV5-1 TRBD2 CASSISGGGTDTQYF TGCGCCAGCAGCATTAGCGGGGGCGGCACAGATACGCAGTATTTT
TRBJ2-1 medium-sized TRBV24-1 TRBD1 CATSDSQGRGNEQFF TGTGCCACCAGTGATTCACAGGGGCGCGGGAATGAGCAGTTCTTC
TRBJ2-4 large TRBV6-2/TRBV6-3 - CASSLTQGALAKNIQYF TGTGCCAGCAGCCTGACCCAGGGAGCTTTAGCCAAAAACATTCAGTACTTC
TRBJ1-5 few TRBV7-2 - CASSPGGSNQPQHF TGTGCCAGCAGCCCTGGAGGTAGCAATCAGCCCCAGCATTTT
TRBJ2-3 large TRBV30 - CAWSVGDTQYF TGTGCCTGGAGTGTGGGGGATACGCAGTATTTT
TRBJ2-3 - TRBV6-6 TRBD2 CASTYLAGGPDTQYF TGTGCCAGCACCTACCTAGCGGGGGGGCCAGATACGCAGTATTTT
TRBJ1-2 medium-sized TRBV20-1 - CSAKDRSGYTF TGCAGTGCTAAAGACAGGTCCGGCTACACCTTC
TRBJ1-5 - TRBV27 - CASRSASSNQPQHF TGTGCCAGCAGGAGTGCGTCGAGCAATCAGCCCCAGCATTTT
TRBJ1-2 - TRBV20-1 - CSARDFGQGKNGYTF TGCAGTGCTAGAGATTTCGGCCAGGGGAAGAATGGCTACACCTTC
TRBJ2-1 large TRBV6-1 TRBD1 CASSAPGQGNNEQFF TGTGCCAGCAGTGCCCCGGGACAGGGAAACAATGAGCAGTTCTTC
TRBJ1-3 medium-sized TRBV10-3 - CAIRGGTGNTIYF TGTGCCATCAGAGGGGGTACTGGAAACACCATATATTTT
TRBJ2-1 medium-sized TRBV5-1 - CASREGQRGNEQFF TGCGCCAGCAGGGAGGGACAAAGGGGAAATGAGCAGTTCTTC
TRBJ1-5 large TRBV19 - CASSMGGAPQHF TGTGCCAGTAGTATGGGGGGCGCGCCCCAGCATTTT
TRBJ1-4 - TRBV7-2 - CASSQWGGGNEKLFF TGTGCCAGCAGCCAATGGGGGGGGGGGAATGAAAAACTGTTTTTT